The 23 T cell receptor beta chains in this list originate from one sample, sequenced in a study of regulatory T cells in long-lasting Graves disease. To make TCR beta libraries, researchers used iRepertoire HTBI primers and Arm-PCR of CDR3 regions. TCRdb processed the multiplex PCR reads anew with MiXCR; each CDR3 protein has one entry. The table includes 350,000 to 450,000 distinct CDR3 sequences, approximately 12% detected once. The sample's time point: newly diagnosed GD, antithyroid drugs for less than 3 months. PBMC RNA served as the TCR library source. The same data also went into a second study, on T cells in Graves' hyperthyroidism and ophthalmopathy.

The sample here was peripheral blood mononuclear cells (PBMCs), taken at new diagnosis, from a patient treated with antithyroid drugs. These receptors were collected from a woman between 18 and 29 years old with Graves disease.

The sample holds many counts of this clonotype. The genes are TRBV20-1 and TRBJ2-7, with 7 bases aligning to TRBD2. CDR1 and CDR2 from the germline V gene are DFQATT and SNEGSKA (reference sequence). The CDR3 is made up of 13 amino acids. The CDR3 coding sequence is TGCAGCGCTCCCCGGACTAGCTCCTACGAGCAGTACTTC. This translates into CSAPRTSSYEQYF.

The rearrangement joins TRBV30 to TRBJ1-2; D is uncertain. The CDR3 runs 13 residues. From germline, CDR1 is GTSNPN and CDR2 SVGIG (reference sequence). The V and J ends lost 4 bases and 4 bases respectively, with 13 bases between them. CDR3 loop: CAWTSRRRYGYTF. The CDR3 DNA reads as TGTGCCTGGACTTCCCGGCGCCGCTATGGCTACACCTTC.

V usage is TRBV19 and J usage is TRBJ2-6; D unclear. Looked up from germline, CDR1 is LNHDA and CDR2 is SQIVND (reference sequence). The CDR3 loop spans 14 amino acids. The ends were cut back, 7 bases at V and 4 bases at J, with 11 bases in the middle. The CDR3 DNA sequence: TGTGCCAGTATCCCCTTCTCGGGGGCCAACGTCCTGACTTTC. Protein product: CASIPFSGANVLTF.

This clonotype appeared many times. At one end the junction does not follow the germline gene, possibly because of a read error. The V gene is TRBV28, the J gene TRBJ2-1; 7 nucleotides line up with TRBD1. CDR1 and CDR2 (germline): MDHEN, SYDVKM. CDR3 size: 15 residues. The CDR3: CASSYGTAHRNGQFF. DNA for the CDR3: TGTGCCAGCAGCTACGGGACAGCCCATCGGAATGGGCAGTTCTTC.

This clonotype appeared many times. This sequence joins TRBV7-2 and TRBJ1-1; TRBD1 aligns across 8 bases. Germline trimming cut 3 bases from V and 8 bases from J; bases unmatched to any gene: 8. The CDR3 consists of 14 residues. From germline, CDR1 is SGHTA and CDR2 FQGNSA. CDR3 nucleotide sequence: TGTGCCAGCAGCTTCGACAGGGGATTCTTGGAAGCTTTCTTT. Residues: CASSFDRGFLEAFF.

This clonotype was detected only a few times. The chain has TRBV9 and TRBJ2-1; D not resolved. The ends were cut back, 4 bases at V and 5 bases at J, with 16 bases in the middle. The length of the CDR3 is 15 residues. In germline, CDR1 is SGDLS, CDR2 YYNGEE. The CDR3 DNA reads as TGTGCCAGCAGCCCTCCGAGTGTTTATCACAATGAGCAGTTCTTC. Its protein is CASSPPSVYHNEQFF.

The table lists this clonotype with many counts. The chain's CDR3 is CASNSEGGRDNYGYTF. The CDR3 DNA follows: TGTGCCAGCAACTCGGAAGGGGGGCGAGACAACTATGGCTACACCTTC. V gene TRBV2 combines with J gene TRBJ1-2; weak D call: TRBD1 (6 bases). Trimming cost V 7 bases and J 2 bases, with 20 bases left between them. The CDR3 loop spans 16 amino acids. Looked up from germline, CDR1 is SNHLY and CDR2 is FYNNEI.

The rearrangement links TRBV6-2 or TRBV6-3 to TRBJ2-7, with 13 bases matching TRBD2. Germline V CDR1 and CDR2: MNHEY, SVGEGT. This CDR3 contains 15 residues. V lost 7 bases and J lost 2; bases outside the gene matches: 5. The CDR3 sequence is CASKTGTSGTYEQYF. The CDR3 DNA sequence: TGTGCCAGCAAGACCGGGACTAGCGGGACCTACGAGCAGTACTTC.

This clonotype occurred a few times. The V gene is TRBV6-5, the J gene TRBJ1-1; D unclear. The CDR3 consists of 15 residues. Germline V gene lookup returns CDR1 MNHEY and CDR2 SVGAGI. V gave up 0 bases and J gave up 1 base, with 9 bases separating them. The CDR3 region has the DNA TGTGCCAGCAGTTACTCGACCGTCCAGAACACTGAAGCTTTCTTT. It encodes CASSYSTVQNTEAFF.

The rearrangement joins TRBV7-2 to TRBJ2-1; D gene ambiguous. The CDR3 covers 16 residues. Germline assignment: CDR1 SGHTA and CDR2 FQGNSA. V lost 5 bases, J lost 2 bases, and 16 bases lay in between. The CDR3 sequence is CASSQALGGTYNEQFF. CDR3 nucleotides: TGTGCCAGCAGCCAAGCTTTAGGCGGAACCTACAATGAGCAGTTCTTC.

This rearrangement joins TRBV6-1 to TRBJ2-3, with D hard to call. This CDR3 spans 13 amino acids. V was cut by 8 bases and J by 4 bases, with 13 bases left in between. Per the germline V gene, CDR1 is MNHNS and CDR2 is SASEGT. The CDR3 nucleotides read TGTGCCAGCGCCACCCCGTACCCAGATACGCAGTATTTT. Amino acids: CASATPYPDTQYF.

At least ten counts were recorded for this clonotype. This chain links TRBV2 with TRBJ1-6, with no clear D. Trimming cost V 9 bases and J 13 bases, with 16 bases left between them. Germline V gene lookup returns CDR1 SNHLY and CDR2 FYNNEI. This CDR3 has 12 residues. The CDR3 region is CASRTPIQPLHF. For the CDR3, the DNA is TGTGCCAGTCGAACCCCAATCCAGCCCCTCCACTTT.

Worth noting for this clonotype: A much larger clone differs from this one at a single base, so this may be a read error. The chain couples TRBV10-3 to TRBJ1-1; a possible D gene is TRBD1 (5 bases). Germline CDR1 and CDR2: ENHRY and SYGVKD. The CDR3 consists of 14 residues. DNA for the CDR3: TGTGCCGTCAGTGAGCTGGGTTGGGGGACTGAAGCTTTCTTT. This encodes CAVSELGWGTEAFF.

This clonotype was found many times. The chain joins TRBV3-1 to TRBJ1-2; maybe TRBD1 (6 bases). Germline V lookup: CDR1 LGHDT, CDR2 YNNKEL (reference sequence). This CDR3 region has 19 residues. V gave up 4 bases and J gave up 2 bases, with 26 bases separating them. This CDR3 is CASSPTQLEHGQQNYGYTF. The CDR3, as DNA: TGTGCCAGCAGCCCAACTCAACTTGAACACGGACAGCAGAACTATGGCTACACCTTC.

This clonotype came up many times. V and J are TRBV7-2 and TRBJ2-5; D gene uncertain. Trimming removed 2 bases at V and 0 bases at J, with 4 bases between. The germline CDR1 and CDR2 sequences are SGHTA and FQGNSA. The CDR3 is 13 residues long. The CDR3 region has the DNA TGTGCCAGCAGCTTAAGGTACCAAGAGACCCAGTACTTC. This codes for CASSLRYQETQYF.

This clonotype has a count of ten or more. The chain recombines TRBV11-2 with TRBJ2-2; TRBD1 agrees at 8 bases. The CDR3 runs 17 residues. CDR1 is SGHAT, CDR2 FQNNGV, per germline. J gave up 5 bases and V 0 bases, and 8 bases lay outside the gene matches. CDR3 in amino acids: CASSLDPPGQETGELFF. CDR3 DNA sequence: TGTGCCAGCAGCTTAGATCCCCCGGGACAGGAGACCGGGGAGCTGTTTTTT.

This clonotype was picked up many times. V gene TRBV12-3 or TRBV12-4 combines with J gene TRBJ1-1, with a tentative D call TRBD1 (6 bases). The V end lost 6 bases, the J end lost 1 base, and 9 bases lay between the germline ends. This CDR3 is 13 amino acids long. The CDR3 spells CASSKQGNTEAFF. The CDR3 DNA reads TGTGCCAGCAGCAAACAGGGGAACACTGAAGCTTTCTTT.

This clonotype was counted ten times or more. The gene calls are TRBV5-1 and TRBJ1-1; possibly TRBD1 for D (5 bases). The CDR3 is made up of 15 amino acids. Germline V gives CDR1 SGHRS, CDR2 YFSETQ. V lost 1 base to trimming and J lost 3 bases, with 13 bases between them. The CDR3 DNA follows: TGCGCCAGCAGCTTGACGCCAGGGATAGACACTGAAGCTTTCTTT. As protein: CASSLTPGIDTEAFF. The complete variable domain, with remaining parts taken from reference TRBV5-1 and TRBJ1-1, reads KAGVTQTPRYLIKTRGQQVTLSCSPISGHRSVSWYQQTPGQGLQFLFEYFSETQRNKGNFPGRFSGRQFSNSRSEMNVSTLELGDSALYLCASSLTPGIDTEAFFGQGTRLTVV.

This chain links TRBV28 with TRBJ2-7; the D gene is possibly TRBD1 (5 bases). Trimming left V 8 bases short and J 8 bases short, with 22 bases between. Per germline, CDR1 MDHEN and CDR2 SYDVKM. The CDR3 is 14 residues long. The CDR3 loop reads CASRLGADPSKQYF. CDR3 in DNA: TGTGCCAGCCGTCTTGGGGCAGATCCTAGTAAGCAGTACTTC.

This clonotype was observed many times. The chain uses TRBV11-3 and TRBJ2-2; D is unresolved. Trimming cost V 5 bases and J 7 bases, with 11 bases left between them. The CDR3 length is 13 residues. CDR1 and CDR2 (germline): SGHNT, YENEEA. The CDR3 protein is CASSPRSGGELFF. Here the CDR3 DNA reads TGTGCCAGCAGCCCTAGGTCCGGCGGGGAGCTGTTTTTT.

This sequence joins TRBV7-2 and TRBJ1-6; D not resolved. Germline V lookup: CDR1 SGHTA, CDR2 FQGNSA. There are 15 residues in the CDR3. V was cut by 3 bases and J by 0 bases, with 6 bases left in between. The CDR3 is CASSFPNSYNSPLHF. For the CDR3, the DNA is TGTGCCAGCAGCTTCCCGAACTCCTATAATTCACCCCTCCACTTT.

The chain carries TRBV12-3 or TRBV12-4 and TRBJ2-1; D gene ambiguous. The CDR3 consists of 10 residues. The V gene lost 4 bases and the J gene lost 10 bases, with 5 bases spanning the gap. The CDR3 is CASSSREQFF. The CDR3 DNA reads as TGTGCCAGCAGTTCCCGGGAGCAGTTCTTC.

In its sample, this clonotype was seen many times. This sequence joins TRBV18 and TRBJ1-2; 9 bases are shared with TRBD1. V shed 8 bases and J 7 bases; nucleotides not matched to a gene: 11. This CDR3 comprises 14 residues. Germline CDR1 is KGHSH and CDR2 is LQKENI. The DNA of the CDR3 is TGTGCCAGCCGGACAGGGGTCCCCGCTCGTGGCTACACCTTC. This gives the protein CASRTGVPARGYTF.